This passage covers 11 T cell receptor beta chains from one sample sequenced in a study of cytomegalovirus exposure and HLA in healthy donors. Measured with immunoSEQ multiplex PCR; TCRdb has only the in-frame clones, and not every one. The sample records some 120,000 clones, around 96% being singletons. The sample consisted of PBMCs. The receptors originated from a man younger than 35 in good health and CMV-seronegative.

The V and J genes are TRBV7-2 and TRBJ1-4; 7 bases map to TRBD1. CDR1 is SGHTA, CDR2 FQGNSA, per germline. J was trimmed by 5 bases and V by 0 bases; bases with no gene match: 3. CDR3 length: 15 residues. The CDR3 here is CASSLAGTVNEKLFF. CDR3 sequence (DNA): TGTGCCAGCAGCTTAGCAGGGACAGTCAATGAAAAACTGTTTTTT.

The rearrangement uses TRBV6-5 and TRBJ1-5; 7 bases agree with TRBD1. The CDR3 has 14 residues. J gave up 6 bases and V 6 bases, and 8 bases lay outside the gene matches. CDR1 MNHEY and CDR2 SVGAGI come from the germline V gene. The DNA of the CDR3 is TGTGCCAGCAGGGAACAGGGGTGGGGTCAGCCCCAGCATTTT. Residues: CASREQGWGQPQHF.

The V gene is TRBV19, the J gene TRBJ1-2; tentatively, D is TRBD1 (5 bases). The germline V and J ends were trimmed by 3 bases and 8 bases, with 13 bases remaining between them. Looked up from germline, CDR1 is LNHDA and CDR2 is SQIVND (reference sequence). The CDR3 contains 13 residues. Here the CDR3 DNA reads TGTGCCAGTAGTATCCGCAGGGTCGGAGGCTACACCTTC. Protein sequence: CASSIRRVGGYTF.

The chain combines TRBV28 with TRBJ2-7; TRBD2 aligns across 7 bases. The CDR3 sequence is 15 residues long. The germline V gene has CDR1 MDHEN and CDR2 SYDVKM. The V and J ends lost 7 bases and 1 base, in that order; junction bases with no gene match: 10. The CDR3 nucleotides are TGTGCCAGCACTCCTTTGGGAGGGAGTTCCTACGAGCAGTACTTC. Its translation: CASTPLGGSSYEQYF.

The rearrangement joins TRBV28 to TRBJ2-7; 7 bases fit TRBD1. CDR3 length equals 15 residues. Losses at the gene ends were 7 bases for V and 0 bases for J; bases not matched to a gene: 9. Looked up from germline, CDR1 is MDHEN and CDR2 is SYDVKM. The CDR3 region is CASNPGQAPSYEQYF. For the CDR3, the DNA is TGTGCCAGCAACCCTGGACAGGCCCCCTCCTACGAGCAGTACTTC.

DNA of the CDR3: TGCAGCGTCCGACCTCCGGGACAGATCGACGAGCAGTACTTC. Translating gives CSVRPPGQIDEQYF. The rearrangement joins TRBV29-1 to TRBJ2-7, with 7 bases fitting TRBD1. This CDR3 comprises 14 residues. Per germline, CDR1 SQVTM and CDR2 ANQGSEA. Trimming removed 6 bases from V and 5 bases from J; junction bases left unmatched: 13.

The chain uses TRBV19 and TRBJ1-5; tentative D call: TRBD1 (6 bases). Trimming removed 5 bases at V and 0 bases at J, with 14 bases between. This CDR3 is 16 amino acids long. In germline, CDR1 is LNHDA, CDR2 SQIVND (reference sequence). The CDR3 spells CASSGWDTYSNQPQHF. The DNA of the CDR3 is TGTGCCAGTAGTGGCTGGGACACGTATAGCAATCAGCCCCAGCATTTT.

This rearrangement joins TRBV9 to TRBJ2-1, with 14 positions matching TRBD2. CDR1 SGDLS and CDR2 YYNGEE come from the germline V gene. Germline trimming cut 5 bases from V and 10 bases from J; bases unmatched to any gene: 8. The CDR3 has 15 amino acids. Here the CDR3 reads CASSPTSGRAREQFF. The DNA for the CDR3 is TGTGCCAGCAGTCCGACTAGCGGGAGGGCCAGGGAGCAGTTCTTC.

The rearrangement joins TRBV7-7 to TRBJ2-7, with 8 positions matching TRBD2. Germline-derived CDR1 and CDR2 are SSHAT and FNYEAQ (reference sequence). After removal of 1 base from V and 5 bases from J, the junction contained 7 bases not matched to a gene. The CDR3 is 15 amino acids. The CDR3 DNA follows: TGTGCCAGCAGCTTAGAACGGGAGGGCCGGAACGAGCAGTACTTC. Its protein product is CASSLEREGRNEQYF.

This clone has just one count. Here the CDR3 reads CASSVGVSRANVLTF. The CDR3 region has the DNA TGTGCCAGCAGCGTAGGTGTGTCTCGGGCCAACGTCCTGACTTTC. The J gene is TRBJ2-6, the V gene TRBV9; D is undetermined. V dropped 0 bases and J dropped 5 bases, with 9 bases sitting between them. The CDR3 is 15 residues long. Germline V gives CDR1 SGDLS, CDR2 YYNGEE.

The V gene is TRBV5-6, the J gene TRBJ2-1; 7 bases match TRBD1. J lost 4 bases, V lost 1 base, and 5 bases had no gene match. CDR3 size: 15 residues. Germline V gives CDR1 SGHDT, CDR2 YYEEEE. The CDR3 is CASSLSSTGYNEQFF. In DNA form, the CDR3 reads TGTGCCAGCAGCTTGTCTTCGACAGGGTACAATGAGCAGTTCTTC.